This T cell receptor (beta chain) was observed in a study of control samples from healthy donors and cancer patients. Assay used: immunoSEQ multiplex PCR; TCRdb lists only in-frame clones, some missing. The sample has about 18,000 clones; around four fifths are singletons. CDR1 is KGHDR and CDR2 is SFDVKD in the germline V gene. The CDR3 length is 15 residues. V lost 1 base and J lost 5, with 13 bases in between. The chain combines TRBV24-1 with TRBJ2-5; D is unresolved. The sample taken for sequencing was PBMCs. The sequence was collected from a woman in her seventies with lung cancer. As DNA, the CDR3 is TGTGCCACCAGTGATTTTATGGGTCTCCAGGAGACCCAGTACTTC. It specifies CATSDFMGLQETQYF.